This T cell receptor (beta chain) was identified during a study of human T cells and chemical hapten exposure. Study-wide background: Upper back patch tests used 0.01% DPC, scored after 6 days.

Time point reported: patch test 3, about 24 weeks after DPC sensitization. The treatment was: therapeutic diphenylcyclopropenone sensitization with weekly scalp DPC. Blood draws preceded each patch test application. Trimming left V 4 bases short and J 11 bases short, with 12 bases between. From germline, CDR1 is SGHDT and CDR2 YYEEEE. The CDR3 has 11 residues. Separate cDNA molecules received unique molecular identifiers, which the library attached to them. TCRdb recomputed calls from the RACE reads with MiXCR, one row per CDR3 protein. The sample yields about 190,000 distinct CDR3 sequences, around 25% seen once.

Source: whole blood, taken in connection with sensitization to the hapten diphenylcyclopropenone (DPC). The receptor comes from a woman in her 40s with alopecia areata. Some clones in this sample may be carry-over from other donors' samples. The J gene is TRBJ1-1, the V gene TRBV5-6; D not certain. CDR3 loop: CASSAADDAFF. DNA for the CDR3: TGTGCCAGCAGCGCGGCTGATGATGCTTTCTTT.